Following are 20 T cell receptor beta chains from one sample sequenced in a study of blood T cell repertoires in COVID-19. Measured with immunoSEQ multiplex PCR; TCRdb has only the in-frame clones, and not every one. The sample has over 400,000 clones; 70% to 90% are singletons. The sample taken for sequencing was peripheral blood. All receptors come from a human donor in a cohort sampled during active COVID-19.

The rearrangement links TRBV5-1 to TRBJ2-7, with 12 bases lining up with TRBD2. The CDR3 contains 16 residues. Germline V gene sequence: CDR1 SGHRS, CDR2 YFSETQ. J lost 9 bases, V lost 3 bases, and 13 bases had no gene match. The CDR3: CASSSRLAGEGEGQYF. The CDR3 DNA reads as TGCGCCAGCAGCTCGCGACTAGCGGGAGAAGGAGAGGGGCAGTACTTC.

The chain couples TRBV29-1 to TRBJ2-5; 7 positions agree with TRBD1. The length of the CDR3 is 14 residues. Germline CDR1 and CDR2: SQVTM and ANQGSEA. J was trimmed by 0 bases and V by 6 bases; bases with no gene match: 7. The CDR3 is CSVRDSGDQETQYF. CDR3 nucleotide sequence: TGCAGCGTACGGGACAGTGGGGACCAAGAGACCCAGTACTTC.

The rearrangement links TRBV5-1 to TRBJ2-2, with 13 bases that match TRBD2. The J segment lost 7 bases and the V segment lost 5 bases, leaving 5 bases of the junction unmatched. The length of the CDR3 is 15 residues. The germline V gene encodes CDR1 SGHRS and CDR2 YFSETQ. CDR3 coding DNA: TGCGCCAGCAGTTCCACTAGCGGGAGGGTCGGGGAGCTGTTTTTT. It codes for CASSSTSGRVGELFF. Full variable domain (missing parts from reference TRBV5-1 and TRBJ2-2): KAGVTQTPRYLIKTRGQQVTLSCSPISGHRSVSWYQQTPGQGLQFLFEYFSETQRNKGNFPGRFSGRQFSNSRSEMNVSTLELGDSALYLCASSSTSGRVGELFFGEGSRLTVL.

This rearrangement joins TRBV28 to TRBJ1-2; D is possibly TRBD1 (6 bases). The CDR3 has 15 residues. V lost 5 bases and J 14 bases, leaving 27 bases between the germline ends. Per germline, CDR1 MDHEN and CDR2 SYDVKM. The CDR3 DNA reads TGTGCCAGCAGTCCCTTGGTCGCTTCTCCGGGACACCTGACCTTC. This gives the protein CASSPLVASPGHLTF.

This clone has just one count. V gene TRBV28 combines with J gene TRBJ1-5; tentatively, D is TRBD1 (5 bases). V was cut by 0 bases and J by 6 bases, with 6 bases left in between. The germline V gene encodes CDR1 MDHEN and CDR2 SYDVKM. This CDR3 is 13 amino acids long. CDR3 DNA sequence: TGTGCCAGCAGTTTATGGGGGCCTCAGCCCCAGCATTTT. Residues: CASSLWGPQPQHF.

The J gene is TRBJ2-3, the V gene TRBV3-1 (or the pseudogene TRBV3-2), with 11 bases identical to TRBD2. The CDR3 runs to 17 residues. V trimming: 3 bases; J trimming: 2 bases; junction bases outside the gene matches: 7. CDR1 and CDR2 (germline): LGHDT, YNNKEL (reference sequence). The CDR3 DNA is TGTGCCAGCAGCCAGGCTGGGACTAGCGGTAACACAGATACGCAGTATTTT. Translated, it gives CASSQAGTSGNTDTQYF.

A single count supports this clone. The chain couples TRBV7-9 to TRBJ2-1, with 8 bases fitting TRBD2. CDR3 size: 15 residues. Trimming cost V 0 bases and J 4 bases; bases outside gene matches: 2. Germline-derived CDR1 and CDR2 are SEHNR and FQNEAQ (reference sequence). The CDR3 spells CASSLAGLGYNEQFF. CDR3 nucleotide sequence: TGTGCCAGCAGCTTAGCGGGACTAGGATACAATGAGCAGTTCTTC.

J is TRBJ2-7 and V is TRBV7-2, with TRBD2 matching 13 bases. J gave up 7 bases and V 10 bases, and 10 bases lay outside the gene matches. The germline gives CDR1 SGHTA, CDR2 FQGNSA. CDR3 length: 14 amino acids. The DNA of the CDR3 is TGTGCCATTTCACTAGCGGGAGGGCCGGAAGAGCAGTACTTC. Encoded protein: CAISLAGGPEEQYF.

The chain carries TRBV7-9 and TRBJ1-2; D is possibly TRBD1 (5 bases). The CDR3 is 13 residues long. Trimming removed 2 bases from V and 5 bases from J, with 9 bases in between. Germline loops: CDR1 SEHNR, CDR2 FQNEAQ (reference sequence). The CDR3 reads CASSLQGLYGYTF. The CDR3 region has the DNA TGTGCCAGCAGCTTACAGGGTTTATATGGCTACACCTTC.

This sequence joins TRBV24-1 and TRBJ1-6; 9 positions agree with TRBD1. Germline assignment: CDR1 KGHDR and CDR2 SFDVKD. The length of the CDR3 is 17 residues. Germline trimming cut 5 bases from V and 5 bases from J; bases unmatched to any gene: 9. The CDR3 is CATSVGLWTGDNSPLHF. CDR3 DNA: TGTGCCACCAGTGTAGGCCTGTGGACAGGGGATAATTCACCCCTCCACTTT.

The gene calls are TRBV24-1 and TRBJ2-2, with D unresolved. Germline CDR1 KGHDR, CDR2 SFDVKD. This CDR3 is 15 amino acids long. Trimming pared 6 bases from V and 8 bases from J, leaving 18 bases between. The CDR3 region is CATSPGPFNKGELFF. The CDR3 region has the DNA TGTGCCACCAGTCCGGGTCCCTTCAACAAAGGGGAGCTGTTTTTT.

Concerning this clone: The identical CDR3 is also encoded by other nucleotide sequences in the sample. The J gene is TRBJ1-2, the V gene TRBV3-1 (or the pseudogene TRBV3-2); unclear D gene. Per the germline V gene, CDR1 is LGHDT and CDR2 is YNNKEL (reference sequence). The length of the CDR3 is 13 residues. Trimming took off 0 bases at V and 8 bases at J, with 10 bases between the two ends. This chain's CDR3 is CASSQDGARGYTF. The CDR3 region has the DNA TGTGCCAGCAGCCAAGACGGAGCTCGAGGCTACACCTTC.

The chain links TRBV5-4 to TRBJ2-2; TRBD1 matches at 8 bases. Per the germline V gene, CDR1 is SGHNT and CDR2 is YYREEE (reference sequence). There are 16 residues in the CDR3. V lost 4 bases to trimming and J lost 4 bases; unmatched junction nucleotides: 9. The CDR3 loop is CASSTGQDQRTGELFF. CDR3 sequence (DNA): TGTGCCAGCAGCACGGGACAGGACCAGCGCACCGGGGAGCTGTTTTTT.

The chain links TRBV19 to TRBJ1-1; 10 bases line up with TRBD1. V was clipped by 1 base and J by 8 bases; unmatched bases: 1. The CDR3 is made up of 13 amino acids. Per the germline V gene, CDR1 is LNHDA and CDR2 is SQIVND (reference sequence). DNA of the CDR3: TGTGCCAGTAGTATAGGGGACAGGGGAGAAGCTTTCTTT. This sequence encodes CASSIGDRGEAFF.

This clone was recorded once. This rearrangement joins TRBV18 to TRBJ2-7; 8 bases are shared with TRBD2. CDR1 and CDR2 (germline): KGHSH, LQKENI. The CDR3 consists of 19 residues. V was clipped by 2 bases and J by 3 bases; unmatched bases: 18. The chain's CDR3 is CASSPSPLLAEGALYEQYF. In nucleotides, the CDR3 is TGTGCCAGCTCACCATCCCCTCTACTAGCGGAAGGGGCTCTCTACGAGCAGTACTTC.

This chain joins TRBV11-2 and TRBJ2-5; 8 bases map to TRBD1. The germline V gene has CDR1 SGHAT and CDR2 FQNNGV. The CDR3 is made up of 15 amino acids. The V and J ends lost 5 bases and 5 bases, in that order; junction bases with no gene match: 10. CDR3 in amino acids: CASSPQTGDEETQYF. The CDR3 nucleotides read TGTGCCAGCAGCCCGCAGACAGGGGACGAGGAGACCCAGTACTTC.

The chain carries TRBV11-2 and TRBJ1-4; the D gene is possibly TRBD1 (5 bases). Germline assignment: CDR1 SGHAT and CDR2 FQNNGV. This CDR3 spans 16 amino acids. Deletions cut 2 bases from V and 5 bases from J, with 15 bases between. The CDR3: CASSLNPRGGNEKLFF. The CDR3 bases are TGTGCCAGCAGCTTAAATCCCCGGGGGGGGAATGAAAAACTGTTTTTT.

The chain links TRBV7-3 to TRBJ2-1; 8 nucleotides line up with TRBD2. Unmatched junction bases numbered 16, after V lost 4 bases and J lost 8 bases. The CDR3 is 17 amino acids. Germline CDR1 SGHTA, CDR2 FQGTGA. DNA of the CDR3: TGTGCCAGCAGCTCCCCCTTAGTAGCGGGAATGAGGGATGAGCAGTTCTTC. Translation: CASSSPLVAGMRDEQFF.

J is TRBJ1-2 and V is TRBV2; perhaps TRBD1 as D (6 bases). Germline V gene lookup returns CDR1 SNHLY and CDR2 FYNNEI. The V end was cut by 4 bases, the J end by 6 bases, with 12 bases between. The CDR3 runs to 13 residues. DNA of the CDR3: TGTGCCAGCAGTGCAGGGGCGAAGGATGGCTACACCTTC. Protein: CASSAGAKDGYTF.

The chain carries TRBV19 and TRBJ1-1; D remains unclear. Germline V CDR1 and CDR2: LNHDA, SQIVND (reference sequence). This CDR3 has 11 amino acids. V was clipped by 3 bases and J by 8 bases, with 7 bases between them. The CDR3 coding sequence is TGTGCCAGTAGTATTGGCCTCGAAGCTTTCTTT. This gives the protein CASSIGLEAFF.